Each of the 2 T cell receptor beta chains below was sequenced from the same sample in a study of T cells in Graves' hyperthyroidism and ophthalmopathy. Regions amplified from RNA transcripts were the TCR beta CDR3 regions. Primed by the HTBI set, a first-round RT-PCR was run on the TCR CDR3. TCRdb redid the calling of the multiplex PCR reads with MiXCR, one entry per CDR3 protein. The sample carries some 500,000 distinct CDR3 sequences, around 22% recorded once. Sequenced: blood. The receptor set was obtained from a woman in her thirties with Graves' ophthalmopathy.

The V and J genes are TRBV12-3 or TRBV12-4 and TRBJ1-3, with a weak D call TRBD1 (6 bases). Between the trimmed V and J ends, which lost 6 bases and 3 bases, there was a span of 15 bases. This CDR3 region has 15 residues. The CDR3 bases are TGTGCCAGCAGCATCAGGGGAGGAGGTGGAAACACCATATATTTT. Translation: CASSIRGGGGNTIYF.

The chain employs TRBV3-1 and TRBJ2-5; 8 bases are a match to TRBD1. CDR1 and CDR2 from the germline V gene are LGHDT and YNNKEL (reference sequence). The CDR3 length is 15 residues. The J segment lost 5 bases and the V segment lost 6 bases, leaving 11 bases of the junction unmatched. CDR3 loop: CASRRQGTFLETQYF. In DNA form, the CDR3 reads TGTGCCAGCAGGCGACAGGGGACGTTTCTTGAGACCCAGTACTTC.